The 21 T cell receptor beta chains below all came from one sample that was sequenced in a study of beta chain features in type 1 diabetes. Reverse transcription of all isolated RNA meant that expressed TCRB transcripts were sequenced. Profiling relied on immunoSEQ multiplex PCR, and the TCRdb table lists in-frame clones only, not all of them. This repertoire shows around 300,000 clones, roughly 9.6% found once; its top ten account for around 0.015%. The sequencing input was naive CD4+ T cells from blood. Every receptor here comes from a woman aged 25 to 39 in good health.

There are a few counts of this clone. This sequence joins TRBV4-1 and TRBJ1-2, with 11 bases identical to TRBD1. This CDR3 spans 15 amino acids. Trimming cost V 1 base and J 4 bases; bases outside gene matches: 2. CDR1 is MGHRA and CDR2 is YSYEKL in the germline V gene. The CDR3 nucleotides are TGCGCCAGCAGCCAAGGGACAGGGGGCGTCTATGGCTACACCTTC. Its translation is CASSQGTGGVYGYTF.

The genes are TRBV6-1 and TRBJ2-5; D might be TRBD1 (5 bases). This CDR3 is built from 13 residues. Germline V gene data show CDR1 as MNHNS and CDR2 as SASEGT. Trimming stripped 7 bases from V and 4 bases from J, with 13 bases between. The CDR3 nucleotides are TGTGCCAGCACCTTTCAAAGGGGAGAGACCCAGTACTTC. It codes for CASTFQRGETQYF.

This clone appeared a few times. V and J are TRBV29-1 and TRBJ2-3, with D possibly matching TRBD2 (5 bases). CDR3 size: 13 residues. V lost 5 bases and J 0 bases, leaving 9 bases between the germline ends. Germline lookup yields CDR1 SQVTM and CDR2 ANQGSEA. The DNA of the CDR3 is TGCAGCGTTCTAGCAGCTAGCACAGATACGCAGTATTTT. Translation: CSVLAASTDTQYF.

V and J are TRBV15 and TRBJ1-5, with D tentatively TRBD1 (5 bases). V dropped 2 bases and J dropped 3 bases, with 11 bases sitting between them. The CDR3 extends over 15 amino acids. Per the germline V gene, CDR1 is LNHNV and CDR2 is YYDKDF (reference sequence). The CDR3 region is CATSRKTTDNQPQHF. The CDR3 coding sequence is TGTGCCACCAGCAGAAAAACGACAGACAATCAGCCCCAGCATTTT.

J is TRBJ2-1 and V is TRBV5-4; the D gene is possibly TRBD2 (6 bases). The CDR3 has 12 residues. The ends were cut back, 4 bases at V and 15 bases at J, with 17 bases in the middle. The germline V gene encodes CDR1 SGHNT and CDR2 YYREEE (reference sequence). In DNA, the CDR3 is TGTGCCAGCAGCCCTGGGACTTCGAGGCGGTTCTTC. Translating gives CASSPGTSRRFF.

V and J are TRBV7-2 and TRBJ2-7; 14 nucleotides agree with TRBD2. CDR1 and CDR2 from the germline V gene are SGHTA and FQGNSA. V shed 5 bases, J shed 4 bases, and the junction held 4 bases outside the gene matches. CDR3 length equals 15 residues. The CDR3 loop is CASSPGTSGSYEQYF. The CDR3 DNA follows: TGTGCCAGCAGCCCCGGGACTAGCGGGAGTTACGAGCAGTACTTC. The variable domain in full, completed from reference TRBV7-2 and TRBJ2-7, reads GAGVSQSPSNKVTEKGKDVELRCDPISGHTALYWYRQSLGQGLEFLIYFQGNSAPDKSGLPSDRFSAERTGGSVSTLTIQRTQQEDSAVYLCASSPGTSGSYEQYFGPGTRLTVT.

The V call is TRBV6-5, the J call TRBJ1-1, with 9 bases identical to TRBD1. J was trimmed by 11 bases and V by 5 bases; bases with no gene match: 9. Per germline, CDR1 MNHEY and CDR2 SVGAGI. The CDR3 spans 13 residues. DNA for the CDR3: TGTGCCAGCAGTGCTCCCGGGACAGGGAAGGCTTTCTTT. It encodes CASSAPGTGKAFF.

This clone has just a few counts. The chain couples TRBV27 to TRBJ2-1, with 12 bases matching TRBD2. The V gene end was trimmed by 3 bases and the J gene end by 2 bases; junction bases not matched to a gene: 2. Germline V gives CDR1 MNHEY, CDR2 SMNVEV (reference sequence). The CDR3 extends over 16 amino acids. This chain's CDR3 is CASSFRLAGAYNEQFF. CDR3 DNA sequence: TGTGCCAGCAGTTTCCGACTAGCGGGAGCCTACAATGAGCAGTTCTTC.

There are a few counts of this clone. The V call is TRBV27, the J call TRBJ2-7; D is possibly TRBD2 (5 bases). CDR1 and CDR2 from the germline V gene are MNHEY and SMNVEV (reference sequence). Trimming took 3 bases from V and 0 from J, leaving 9 bases between them. The length of the CDR3 is 14 residues. DNA for the CDR3: TGTGCCAGCAGTTTGGTTGGGAGCTCCTACGAGCAGTACTTC. Translation: CASSLVGSSYEQYF.

The V and J genes are TRBV7-9 and TRBJ2-6; D is unresolved. From germline, CDR1 is SEHNR and CDR2 FQNEAQ (reference sequence). The CDR3 is 14 residues long. The V end lost 3 bases, the J end lost 4 bases, and 7 bases lay between the germline ends. The CDR3 DNA is TGTGCCAGCAGCTTGGCTTCCGGGGCCAACGTCCTGACTTTC. Protein sequence: CASSLASGANVLTF.

A few counts support this clone. The DNA is omitted, as the CDR3 cannot be located on it reliably, and the CDR3 follows TCRdb's listing. The chain employs TRBV28 and TRBJ2-5; the tabulated D call, TRBD1, remains unverified against the DNA. Germline V gives CDR1 MDHEN, CDR2 SYDVKM. The CDR3 sequence runs 16 residues, both termini included. The CDR3 reads CASSFGAGQGTETQYF.

A few counts support this clone. V and J are TRBV25-1 and TRBJ1-2; TRBD1 agrees at 10 bases. This CDR3 comprises 14 residues. Germline V gene lookup returns CDR1 MGHDK and CDR2 SYGVNS. V shed 10 bases, J shed 5 bases, and the junction held 10 bases outside the gene matches. The DNA of the CDR3 is TGTGCCACCGAACCTGACAGGGGGCCTTATGGCTACACCTTC. Residues: CATEPDRGPYGYTF.

This clone was counted between two and nine times. The rearrangement links TRBV27 to TRBJ2-2, with a weak D call TRBD1 (6 bases). The CDR3 consists of 16 residues. CDR1 MNHEY and CDR2 SMNVEV come from the germline V gene (reference sequence). Trimming pared 4 bases from V and 4 bases from J, leaving 16 bases between. The CDR3 region is CASSSRQDRFTGELFF. The CDR3 region has the DNA TGTGCCAGCAGTTCCCGACAGGATAGGTTCACCGGGGAGCTGTTTTTT.

This clone was seen only a few times. The chain links TRBV11-1 to TRBJ2-2; 8 bases line up with TRBD2. This CDR3 contains 17 residues. Losses at the gene ends were 4 bases for V and 1 base for J; bases not matched to a gene: 8. In germline, CDR1 is SGHAT, CDR2 FQDESV (reference sequence). CDR3 loop: CASSSAAGAENTGELFF. CDR3 in DNA: TGTGCCAGCAGCTCCGCAGCGGGAGCGGAGAACACCGGGGAGCTGTTTTTT.

This clone was counted between two and nine times. The V call is TRBV7-2, the J call TRBJ2-1; TRBD2 agrees at 10 bases. The germline CDR1 and CDR2 sequences are SGHTA and FQGNSA. J was trimmed by 5 bases and V by 1 base; bases with no gene match: 8. The length of the CDR3 is 17 residues. The CDR3 protein is CASSLGGASGRHNEQFF. The DNA for the CDR3 is TGTGCCAGCAGCTTAGGTGGGGCTAGCGGGAGACACAATGAGCAGTTCTTC.

The table lists this clone with a few counts. V is TRBV5-4 and J is TRBJ2-7, with TRBD1 matching over 7 bases. Trimming took 4 bases from V and 0 from J; bases not matched to a gene: 7. CDR3 length equals 15 residues. Germline V gene lookup returns CDR1 SGHNT and CDR2 YYREEE (reference sequence). The CDR3, as DNA: TGTGCCAGCAGCAGTACAGGGGCTCTCTCCTACGAGCAGTACTTC. It is translated as CASSSTGALSYEQYF. Combining the CDR3 with reference TRBV5-4 and TRBJ2-7 gives the whole variable domain ETGVTQSPTHLIKTRGQQVTLRCSSQSGHNTVSWYQQALGQGPQFIFQYYREEENGRGNFPPRFSGLQFPNYSSELNVNALELDDSALYLCASSSTGALSYEQYFGPGTRLTVT.

The chain couples TRBV23-1 to TRBJ2-2; 10 bases agree with TRBD1. TRBV23-1 is flagged as an ORF with uncertain function. V trimming: 3 bases; J trimming: 5 bases; junction bases outside the gene matches: 9. This CDR3 region has 17 residues. The CDR3: CASSHGTGARWTGELFF. The DNA for the CDR3 is TGCGCCAGCAGTCACGGGACAGGGGCCCGGTGGACCGGGGAGCTGTTTTTT.

The V call is TRBV28, the J call TRBJ1-3, with 7 bases aligning to TRBD1. The V gene's germline CDR1 is MDHEN and CDR2 SYDVKM. After removal of 4 bases from V and 1 base from J, the junction contained 1 base not matched to a gene. CDR3 size: 14 residues. CDR3 nucleotide sequence: TGTGCCAGCAGTTCGACAGGGTCTGGAAACACCATATATTTT. It codes for CASSSTGSGNTIYF.

The chain employs TRBV5-1 and TRBJ2-7; 7 positions agree with TRBD1. Germline V CDR1 and CDR2: SGHRS, YFSETQ. The CDR3 length is 12 residues. J gave up 2 bases and V 5 bases, and 1 base lay outside the gene matches. CDR3 nucleotides: TGCGCCAGCAGGGGACAGACCTACGAGCAGTACTTC. Amino acid sequence: CASRGQTYEQYF.

The V call is TRBV18, the J call TRBJ2-3; no clear D gene. Trimming shortened V by 4 bases and J by 0 bases, and 11 bases separated the two germline ends. CDR3 length: 15 residues. Germline lookup yields CDR1 KGHSH and CDR2 LQKENI. The DNA of the CDR3 is TGTGCCAGCTCACGGCTCGCCCCGAGCACAGATACGCAGTATTTT. Translated: CASSRLAPSTDTQYF.

This clone came up a few times. The chain links TRBV10-3 to TRBJ2-7; the D gene is possibly TRBD1 (6 bases). Trimming took 4 bases from V and 0 from J, leaving 10 bases between them. The CDR3 totals 14 residues. Germline CDR1 is ENHRY and CDR2 is SYGVKD. The CDR3 region has the DNA TGTGCCATCAGTGGTACAGGGAGCTCCTACGAGCAGTACTTC. Encoded protein: CAISGTGSSYEQYF.